A selection of T cell receptor beta chains follows, all from one sample in a study of cytomegalovirus exposure and HLA in healthy donors. Produced via immunoSEQ multiplex PCR; TCRdb's table is partial and in-frame only. The sample contains roughly 150,000 clones, more than 80% of which appear only once. Material: PBMCs. These receptors came from a male donor in good health and CMV-seronegative. The CDR3 runs from the conserved cysteine through the conserved F or W. D genes are given only for firm matches.

TRBV5-1,TRBJ2-7,TRBD2,CASSLEETSSYEQYF
TRBV2,TRBJ2-3,.,CASSDWGPGPGDTQYF
TRBV6-1,TRBJ1-1,TRBD1,CASSDPGQKNTEAFF
TRBV19,TRBJ2-1,TRBD1,CASSRQGYNEQFF
TRBV7-9,TRBJ2-7,.,CASSLPHLQSYEQYF
TRBV7-3,TRBJ1-2,TRBD1,CASSYRQGWGYTF
TRBV7-2,TRBJ2-3,TRBD2,CASSLVSGGATDTQYF
TRBV11-1,TRBJ2-5,.,CASSSAGAGETQYF
TRBV30,TRBJ2-3,.,CAWTDTDTQYF
TRBV25-1,TRBJ1-4,TRBD1,CASSGGTAVRKLFF
TRBV29-1,TRBJ2-5,.,CSVEPNEDFLETQYF
TRBV4-2,TRBJ1-3,.,CASSLLGEASSGNTIYF
TRBV5-1,TRBJ2-5,TRBD1,CASQGVDQETQYF
TRBV5-4,TRBJ2-7,.,CASSLTRGLAGGEQYF
TRBV5-6,TRBJ1-5,.,CASSLGASGDQPQHF
TRBV11-3,TRBJ2-1,TRBD2,CASSLDPGLVGNEQFF
TRBV30,TRBJ2-1,TRBD1,CAQDRASYNEQFF
TRBV5-1,TRBJ2-3,.,CASSRIRSTDTQYF
TRBV6-5,TRBJ2-2,TRBD1,CASSPRTGGGELFF
TRBV30,TRBJ2-5,.,CAWSVGQKETQYF
TRBV29-1,TRBJ2-5,TRBD1,CSVTGAVGETQYF
TRBV30,TRBJ2-7,.,CAWSVKRRTVSSETYEQYF
TRBV5-1,TRBJ2-1,TRBD2,CASSFARVAGVSEQFF
TRBV7-8,TRBJ2-6,.,CASSLLSGPGSGANVLTF
TRBV5-1,TRBJ2-3,.,CASSDPEADTQYF
TRBV7-2,TRBJ2-3,.,CASTPTGVDTQYF